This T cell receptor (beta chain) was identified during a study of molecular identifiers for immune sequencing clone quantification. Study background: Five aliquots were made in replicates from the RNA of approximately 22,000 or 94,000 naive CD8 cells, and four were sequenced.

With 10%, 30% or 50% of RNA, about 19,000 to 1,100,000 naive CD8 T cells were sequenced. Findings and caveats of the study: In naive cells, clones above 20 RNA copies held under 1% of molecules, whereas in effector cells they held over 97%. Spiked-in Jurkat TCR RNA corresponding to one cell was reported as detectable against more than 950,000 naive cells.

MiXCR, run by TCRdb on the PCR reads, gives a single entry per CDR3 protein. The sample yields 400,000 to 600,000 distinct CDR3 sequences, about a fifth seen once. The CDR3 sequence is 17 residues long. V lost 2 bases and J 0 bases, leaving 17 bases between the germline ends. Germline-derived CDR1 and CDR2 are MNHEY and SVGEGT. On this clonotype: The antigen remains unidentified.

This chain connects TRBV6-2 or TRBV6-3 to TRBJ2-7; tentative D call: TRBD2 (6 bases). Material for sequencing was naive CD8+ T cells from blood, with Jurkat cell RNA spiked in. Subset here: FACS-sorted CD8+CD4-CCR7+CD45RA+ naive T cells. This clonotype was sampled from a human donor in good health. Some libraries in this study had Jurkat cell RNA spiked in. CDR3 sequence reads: CASSYVGNSGLSYEQYF. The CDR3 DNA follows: TGTGCCAGCAGTTACGTCGGTAATAGCGGACTCTCCTACGAGCAGTACTTC.